Here is one T cell receptor (beta chain) with its context. Its antigen remains unidentified. Time point indicated: week 5, during vaccination. Every single dose of the vaccine, 300 ug of mutant IDH1 20-mer peptide, came with topical imiquimod. The method was immunoSEQ multiplex PCR; TCRdb's version includes in-frame clones alone and lacks a portion of them. The sample has some 30,000 clones; 70% to 90% are singletons. The V gene lost 2 bases and the J gene lost 2 bases, with 13 bases spanning the gap. CDR3 length: 15 amino acids. The V gene's germline CDR1 is SGHDT and CDR2 YYEEEE. The entry originates in a study of a mutant IDH1 vaccine in newly diagnosed glioma. About the study: Vaccination of patients was performed eight times, in weeks 1, 3, 5, 7, 11, 15, 19 and 23. Vaccination followed radiotherapy alone by 4-6 weeks, or accompanied temozolomide cycles.

V gene TRBV5-6 combines with J gene TRBJ1-2; D call uncertain. The source material was PBMCs, sampled from a glioma patient whose treatment included an IDH1 peptide vaccine. The TCR sequence derives from a man between 18 and 29 years old with glioma. CDR3 sequence: CASSLDTDLNYGYTF. CDR3 nucleotide sequence: TGTGCCAGCAGCTTAGACACCGATTTAAACTATGGCTACACCTTC. The full variable domain, completed using reference TRBV5-6 and TRBJ1-2, is DAGVTQSPTHLIKTRGQQVTLRCSPKSGHDTVSWYQQALGQGPQFIFQYYEEEERQRGNFPDRFSGHQFPNYSSELNVNALLLGDSALYLCASSLDTDLNYGYTFGSGTRLTVV.